This record covers a single T cell receptor beta chain. Measured with immunoSEQ multiplex PCR; TCRdb has only the in-frame clones, and not every one. The sample records roughly 310,000 clones, around nine tenths being singletons. Losses at the gene ends were 6 bases for V and 1 base for J; bases not matched to a gene: 5. CDR1 is SNHLY, CDR2 FYNNEI, per germline. The CDR3 is made up of 15 amino acids. This record belongs to a study of blood T cell repertoires in COVID-19. Participant reports of clinical history set cohort assignment. The receptor comes from a man aged 55 to 70 who had recovered from COVID-19. The V and J genes are TRBV2 and TRBJ1-1, with 10 bases matching TRBD1. The sequencing sample was made of PBMCs or T cells enriched from blood (not recorded which). In DNA, the CDR3 is TGTGCCAGCAGAACCCGGACAGGGGGGAACACTGAAGCTTTCTTT. Encoded protein: CASRTRTGGNTEAFF.